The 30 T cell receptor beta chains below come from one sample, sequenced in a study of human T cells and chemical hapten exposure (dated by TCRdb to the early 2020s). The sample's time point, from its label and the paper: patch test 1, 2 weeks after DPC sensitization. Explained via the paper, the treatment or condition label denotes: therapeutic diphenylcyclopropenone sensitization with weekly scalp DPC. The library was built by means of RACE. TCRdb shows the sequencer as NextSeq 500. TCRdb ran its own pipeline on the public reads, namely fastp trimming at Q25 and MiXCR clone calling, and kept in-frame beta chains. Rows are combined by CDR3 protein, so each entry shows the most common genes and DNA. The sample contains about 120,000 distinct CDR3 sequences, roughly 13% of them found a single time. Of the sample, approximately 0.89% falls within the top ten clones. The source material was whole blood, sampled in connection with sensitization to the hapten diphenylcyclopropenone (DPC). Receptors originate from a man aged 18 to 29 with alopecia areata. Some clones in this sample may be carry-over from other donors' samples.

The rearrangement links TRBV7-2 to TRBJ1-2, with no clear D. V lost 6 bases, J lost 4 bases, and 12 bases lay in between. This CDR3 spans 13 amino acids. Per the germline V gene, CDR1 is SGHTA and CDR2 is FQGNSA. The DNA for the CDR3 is TGTGCCAGCAGTAAGGACCGAGGCTATGGCTACACCTTC. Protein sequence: CASSKDRGYGYTF.

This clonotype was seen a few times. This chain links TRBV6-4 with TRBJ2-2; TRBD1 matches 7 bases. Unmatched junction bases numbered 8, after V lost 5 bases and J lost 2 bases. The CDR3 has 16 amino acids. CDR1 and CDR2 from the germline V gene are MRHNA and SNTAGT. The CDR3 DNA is TGTGCCAGCAGTCCCACGGGACAGATCAACACCGGGGAGCTGTTTTTT. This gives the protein CASSPTGQINTGELFF.

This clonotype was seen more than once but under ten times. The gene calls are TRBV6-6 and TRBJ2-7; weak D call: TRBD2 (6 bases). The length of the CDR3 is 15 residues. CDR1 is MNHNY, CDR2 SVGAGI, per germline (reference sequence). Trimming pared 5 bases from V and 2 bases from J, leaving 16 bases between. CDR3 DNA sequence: TGTGCCAGCAGTCAGATTCCCGGGAGTCCCTACGAGCAGTACTTC. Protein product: CASSQIPGSPYEQYF.

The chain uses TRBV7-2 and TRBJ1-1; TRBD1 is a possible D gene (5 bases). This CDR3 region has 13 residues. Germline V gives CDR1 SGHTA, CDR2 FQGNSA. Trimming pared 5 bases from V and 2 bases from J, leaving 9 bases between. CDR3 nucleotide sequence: TGTGCCAGCAGCATGGACACAAACACTGAAGCTTTCTTT. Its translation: CASSMDTNTEAFF.

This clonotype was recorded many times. The CDR3 loop is CASSGQGGTEAFF. For the CDR3, the DNA is TGTGCCAGCAGCGGACAGGGCGGCACTGAAGCTTTCTTT. This rearrangement joins TRBV3-1 to TRBJ1-1; 8 nucleotides match TRBD1. V dropped 5 bases and J dropped 4; count of bases not matched to a gene: 3. Germline lookup yields CDR1 LGHDT and CDR2 YNNKEL (reference sequence). The CDR3 contains 13 residues.

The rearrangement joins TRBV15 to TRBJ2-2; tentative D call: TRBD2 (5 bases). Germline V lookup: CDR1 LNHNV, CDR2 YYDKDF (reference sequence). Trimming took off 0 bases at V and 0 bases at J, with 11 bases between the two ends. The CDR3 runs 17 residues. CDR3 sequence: CATSRELPGTNTGELFF. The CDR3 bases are TGTGCCACCAGCAGAGAACTCCCGGGGACGAACACCGGGGAGCTGTTTTTT.

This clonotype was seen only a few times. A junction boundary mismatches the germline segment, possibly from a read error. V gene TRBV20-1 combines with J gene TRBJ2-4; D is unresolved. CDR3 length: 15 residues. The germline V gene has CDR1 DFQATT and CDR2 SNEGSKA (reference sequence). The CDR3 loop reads CSARGPVKTKNIQYF. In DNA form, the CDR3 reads TGCAGTGCGAGAGGCCCGGTGAAGACCAAAAACATTCAGTACTTC.

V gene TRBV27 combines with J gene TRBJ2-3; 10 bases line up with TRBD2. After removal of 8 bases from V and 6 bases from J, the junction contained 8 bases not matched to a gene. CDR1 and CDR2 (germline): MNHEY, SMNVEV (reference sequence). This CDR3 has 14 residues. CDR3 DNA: TGTGCCAGCGCCCCTAGCGGGGGTGGGGATACGCAGTATTTT. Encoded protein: CASAPSGGGDTQYF.

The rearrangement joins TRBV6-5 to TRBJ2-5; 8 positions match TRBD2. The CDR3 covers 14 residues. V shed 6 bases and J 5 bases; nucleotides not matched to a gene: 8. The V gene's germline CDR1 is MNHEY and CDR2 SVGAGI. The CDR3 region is CASSRSGGGETQYF. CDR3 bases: TGTGCCAGCAGCCGAAGCGGGGGCGGGGAGACCCAGTACTTC.

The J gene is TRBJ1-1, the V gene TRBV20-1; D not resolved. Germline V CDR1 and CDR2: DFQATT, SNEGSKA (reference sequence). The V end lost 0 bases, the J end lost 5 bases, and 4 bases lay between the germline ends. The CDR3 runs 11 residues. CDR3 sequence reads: CSARDWTEAFF. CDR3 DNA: TGCAGTGCTAGAGATTGGACTGAAGCTTTCTTT.

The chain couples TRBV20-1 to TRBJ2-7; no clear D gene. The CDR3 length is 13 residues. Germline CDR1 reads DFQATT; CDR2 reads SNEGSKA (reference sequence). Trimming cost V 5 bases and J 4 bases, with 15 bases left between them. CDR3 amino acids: CSAPRPDRYEQYF. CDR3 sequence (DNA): TGCAGTGCTCCTCGGCCCGATCGTTACGAGCAGTACTTC.

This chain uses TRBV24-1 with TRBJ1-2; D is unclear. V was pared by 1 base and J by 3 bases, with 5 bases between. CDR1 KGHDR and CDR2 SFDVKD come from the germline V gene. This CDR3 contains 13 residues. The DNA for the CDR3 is TGTGCCACCAGTGATTTCCCTTACTATGGCTACACCTTC. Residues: CATSDFPYYGYTF.

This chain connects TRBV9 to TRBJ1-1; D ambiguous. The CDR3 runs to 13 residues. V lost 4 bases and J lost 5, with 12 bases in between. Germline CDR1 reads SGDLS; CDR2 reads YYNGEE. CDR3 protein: CASSRESGTEAFF. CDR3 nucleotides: TGTGCCAGCAGCCGAGAGTCGGGGACTGAAGCTTTCTTT.

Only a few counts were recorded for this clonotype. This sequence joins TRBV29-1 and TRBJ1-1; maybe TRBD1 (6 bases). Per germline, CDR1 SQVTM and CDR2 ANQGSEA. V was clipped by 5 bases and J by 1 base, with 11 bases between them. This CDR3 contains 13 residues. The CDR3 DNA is TGCAGCGTTAGCCGGACAGAGAACACTGAAGCTTTCTTT. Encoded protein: CSVSRTENTEAFF.

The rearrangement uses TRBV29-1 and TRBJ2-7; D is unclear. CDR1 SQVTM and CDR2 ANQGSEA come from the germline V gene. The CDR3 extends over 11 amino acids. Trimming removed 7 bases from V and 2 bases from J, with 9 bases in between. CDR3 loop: CSARWTYEQYF. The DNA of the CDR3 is TGCAGCGCCCGGTGGACCTACGAGCAGTACTTC.

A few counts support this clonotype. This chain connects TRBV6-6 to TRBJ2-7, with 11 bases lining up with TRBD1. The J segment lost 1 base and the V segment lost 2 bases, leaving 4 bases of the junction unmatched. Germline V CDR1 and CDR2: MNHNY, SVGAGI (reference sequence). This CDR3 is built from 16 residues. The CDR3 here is CASSYTDRGHSYEQYV. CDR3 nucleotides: TGTGCCAGCAGTTACACGGACAGGGGGCATTCCTACGAGCAGTACGTC.

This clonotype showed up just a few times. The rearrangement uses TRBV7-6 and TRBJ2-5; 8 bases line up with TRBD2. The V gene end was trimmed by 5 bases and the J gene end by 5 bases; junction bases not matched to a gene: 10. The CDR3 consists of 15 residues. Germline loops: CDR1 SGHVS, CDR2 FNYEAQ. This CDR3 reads CASSQTQGLGETQYF. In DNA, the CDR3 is TGTGCCAGCAGCCAAACCCAGGGACTAGGGGAGACCCAGTACTTC.

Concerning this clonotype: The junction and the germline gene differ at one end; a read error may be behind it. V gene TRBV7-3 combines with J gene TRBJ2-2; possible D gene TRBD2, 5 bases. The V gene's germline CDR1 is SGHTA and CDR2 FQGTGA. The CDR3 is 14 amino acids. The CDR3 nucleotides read TGTGCCAGCAGCTTTCGCATGAACACCGGGGAGCTGTCTTTT. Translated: CASSFRMNTGELSF.

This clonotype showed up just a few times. The CDR3: CASIGHLNTEAFF. The CDR3 nucleotides are TGTGCCAGCATTGGACACTTGAACACTGAAGCTTTCTTT. The chain recombines TRBV6-2 or TRBV6-3 with TRBJ1-1, with TRBD1 as a possible D gene (5 bases). The length of the CDR3 is 13 residues. Germline CDR1 and CDR2: MNHEY and SVGEGT. Deletions cut 7 bases from V and 0 bases from J, with 9 bases between.

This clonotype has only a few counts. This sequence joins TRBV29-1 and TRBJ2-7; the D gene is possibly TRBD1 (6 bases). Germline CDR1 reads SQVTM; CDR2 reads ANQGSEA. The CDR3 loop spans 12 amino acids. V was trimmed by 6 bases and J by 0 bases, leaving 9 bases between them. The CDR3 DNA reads TGCAGCGTCGGGGACAACTCCTACGAGCAGTACTTC. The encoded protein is CSVGDNSYEQYF.

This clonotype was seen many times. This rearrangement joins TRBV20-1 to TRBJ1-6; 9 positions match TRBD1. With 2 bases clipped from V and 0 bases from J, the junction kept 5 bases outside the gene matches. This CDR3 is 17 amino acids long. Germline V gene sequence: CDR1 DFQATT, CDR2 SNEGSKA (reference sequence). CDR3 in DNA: TGCAGTGCTAGACGAGGGACAGGGAACTCCTATAATTCACCCCTCCACTTT. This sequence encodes CSARRGTGNSYNSPLHF.

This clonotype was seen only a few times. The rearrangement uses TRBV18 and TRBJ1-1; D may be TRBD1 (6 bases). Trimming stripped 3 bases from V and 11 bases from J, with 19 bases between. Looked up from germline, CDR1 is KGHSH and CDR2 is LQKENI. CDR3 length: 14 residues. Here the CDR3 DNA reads TGTGCCAGCTCACCCCCCTGGGGGGGCGAGGATGCTTTCTTT. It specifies CASSPPWGGEDAFF.

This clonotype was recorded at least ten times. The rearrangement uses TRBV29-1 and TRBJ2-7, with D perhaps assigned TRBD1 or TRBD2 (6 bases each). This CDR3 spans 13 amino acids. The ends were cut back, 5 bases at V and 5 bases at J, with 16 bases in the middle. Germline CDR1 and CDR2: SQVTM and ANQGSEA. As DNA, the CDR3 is TGCAGCGTTCACAGGGAGGAATCCCACGAGCAGTACTTC. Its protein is CSVHREESHEQYF.

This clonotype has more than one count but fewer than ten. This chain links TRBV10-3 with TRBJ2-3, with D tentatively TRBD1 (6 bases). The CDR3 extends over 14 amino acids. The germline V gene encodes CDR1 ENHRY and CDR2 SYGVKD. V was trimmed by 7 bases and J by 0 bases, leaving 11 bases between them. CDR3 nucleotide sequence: TGTGCCATCACTGGGACACTTAGCACAGATACGCAGTATTTT. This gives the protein CAITGTLSTDTQYF.

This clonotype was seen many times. The CDR3 coding sequence is TGCAGCGTTGGAGCGGGGGGGCGCGATAGCACAGATACGCAGTATTTT. Its protein is CSVGAGGRDSTDTQYF. The chain joins TRBV29-1 to TRBJ2-3, with TRBD2 matching 10 bases. The ends lost 4 bases at V and 0 bases at J; junction bases unmatched: 7. The CDR3 loop spans 16 amino acids. CDR1 SQVTM and CDR2 ANQGSEA come from the germline V gene.

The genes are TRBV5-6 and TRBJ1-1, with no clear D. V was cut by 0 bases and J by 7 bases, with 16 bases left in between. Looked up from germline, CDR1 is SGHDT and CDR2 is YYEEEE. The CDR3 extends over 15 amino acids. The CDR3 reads CASSLGGRPAIEAFF. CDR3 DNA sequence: TGTGCCAGCAGCTTGGGAGGCAGGCCCGCGATTGAAGCTTTCTTT.

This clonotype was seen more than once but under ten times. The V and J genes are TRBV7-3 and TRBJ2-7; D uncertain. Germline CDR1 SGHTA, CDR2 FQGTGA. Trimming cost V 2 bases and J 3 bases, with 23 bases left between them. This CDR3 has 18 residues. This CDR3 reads CASSLGGPSSQLSYEQYF. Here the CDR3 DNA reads TGTGCCAGCAGCTTAGGCGGTCCCTCCTCGCAGCTAAGCTACGAGCAGTACTTC.

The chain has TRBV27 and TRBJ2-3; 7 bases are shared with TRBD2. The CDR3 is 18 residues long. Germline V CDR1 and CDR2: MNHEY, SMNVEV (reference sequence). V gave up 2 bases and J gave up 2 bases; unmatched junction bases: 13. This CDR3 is CASSLREVWGKHTDTQYF. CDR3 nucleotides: TGTGCCAGCAGTTTACGGGAGGTGTGGGGGAAACACACAGATACGCAGTATTTT.

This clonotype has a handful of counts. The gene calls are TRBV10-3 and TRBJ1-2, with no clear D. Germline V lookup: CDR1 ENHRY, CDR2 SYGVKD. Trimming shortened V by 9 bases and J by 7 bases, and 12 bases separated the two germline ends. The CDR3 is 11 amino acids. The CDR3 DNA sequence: TGTGCCATTAGGGCTCTCACTGGCTACACCTTC. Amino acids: CAIRALTGYTF.

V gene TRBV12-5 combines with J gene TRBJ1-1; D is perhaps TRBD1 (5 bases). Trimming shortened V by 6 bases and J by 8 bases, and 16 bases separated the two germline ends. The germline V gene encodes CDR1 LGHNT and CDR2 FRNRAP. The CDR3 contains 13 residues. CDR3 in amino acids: CASGRDLLGEAFF. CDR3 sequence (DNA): TGTGCTAGTGGCCGGGACCTACTTGGGGAAGCTTTCTTT.